This T cell receptor beta chain is from a study of a mutant IDH1 vaccine in newly diagnosed glioma. Study background: An approximately 62% male, 37.5% female split and a mean age of around 41 years characterized treated patients.

Here immunoSEQ multiplex PCR was the method, and the copy in TCRdb shows in-frame clones only, minus some. Among around 30,000 clones listed, around nine tenths were seen once. About this clone itself: What it binds is unknown.

The germline V gene encodes CDR1 SGHNT and CDR2 YYREEE (reference sequence). This CDR3 comprises 15 residues. V lost 4 bases to trimming and J lost 4 bases, with 15 bases between them. As to time point: week 47, end of study. Each vaccine dose was 300 ug of mutant IDH1 20-mer peptide, with topical imiquimod. The starting material was PBMCs, obtained from a glioma patient whose treatment included an IDH1 peptide vaccine. The sequence was collected from a woman in her 30s with glioma. The chain links TRBV5-4 to TRBJ2-1, with D possibly being TRBD2 (5 bases). The CDR3 reads CASSATRRDYNEQFF. The DNA of the CDR3 is TGTGCCAGCAGCGCCACCCGACGGGATTACAATGAGCAGTTCTTC.